This T cell receptor (beta chain) was sequenced for a study of spatial heterogeneity in lung cancer. Documented time point: sample taken at primary tumor resection. Sequencing of whole RNA from tumor, nontumor lung or frozen PBMC involved no sorting. This clonotype was counted at least ten times. For a library built for alpha chains, this beta chain is a stray read; little rests on its size. Trimming took 8 bases from V and 0 from J, leaving 10 bases between them. Germline CDR1 MDHEN, CDR2 SYDVKM. CDR3 size: 13 residues. TCR cDNA molecules were tagged individually, and each one carried a unique molecular identifier. From the 5' RACE reads, TCRdb called clonotypes with MiXCR, one entry per CDR3 protein. The sample consists of 2,500 to 3,000 distinct CDR3 sequences, 4.4% of them appearing once.

The chain links TRBV28 to TRBJ1-1; no clear D. This TCR was recovered from a female donor with early-stage non-small cell lung cancer. The specimen was normal lung tissue next to the tumor, collected at surgery. For the CDR3, the DNA is TGTGCCAGCCTCAAGGAGGTGAACACTGAAGCTTTCTTT. It encodes CASLKEVNTEAFF. The entire variable domain, with the rest obtained from reference TRBV28 and TRBJ1-1, is as follows: DVKVTQSSRYLVKRTGEKVFLECVQDMDHENMFWYRQDPGLGLRLIYFSYDVKMKEKGDIPEGYSVSREKKERFSLILESASTNQTSMYLCASLKEVNTEAFFGQGTRLTVV.